These 15 T cell receptor beta chains were all obtained from the same sample, sequenced in a study of regulatory T cells in long-lasting Graves disease. HTBI primers from iRepertoire and Arm-PCR of CDR3 regions yielded the TCR beta libraries. TCRdb itself ran the multiplex PCR reads through MiXCR, one entry per CDR3 protein. The sample lists a few hundred thousand distinct CDR3 sequences, 20% to 25% occurring once. Time point here: persistent/refractory GD, antithyroid drugs over 5 years with positive TRAb. RNA extracted from PBMCs served as the sequencing template. The source was peripheral blood mononuclear cells (PBMCs), collected when the disease was refractory, from a patient treated with antithyroid drugs. These receptors all stem from a female donor with Graves disease.

This clonotype was observed a single time. A much bigger clone sits one base away, suggesting this may be a read error. The chain joins TRBV11-2 to TRBJ2-7; 7 nucleotides match TRBD1. Per the germline V gene, CDR1 is SGHAT and CDR2 is FQNNGV. This CDR3 comprises 15 residues. The CDR3, as DNA: TGTGCCAGCAGCTCAGTAGGACAGGACCGCTACGAGCGGTACTTC. It is translated as CASSSVGQDRYERYF.

The chain carries TRBV20-1 and TRBJ2-7; no clear D. The length of the CDR3 is 12 residues. Germline V gene data show CDR1 as DFQATT and CDR2 as SNEGSKA (reference sequence). Deletions cut 6 bases from V and 7 bases from J, with 16 bases between. The chain's CDR3 is CSAQAAEREQYF. The CDR3 region has the DNA TGCAGTGCCCAAGCCGCAGAGAGGGAGCAGTACTTC.

This clonotype was seen at least ten times. The rearrangement links TRBV15 to TRBJ1-4; no firm D call. The CDR3 is made up of 11 amino acids. Germline V CDR1 and CDR2: LNHNV, YYDKDF (reference sequence). Between the trimmed V and J ends, which lost 1 base and 12 bases, there was a span of 6 bases. For the CDR3, the DNA is TGTGCCACCAGCAGAGGCCGAGAACTGTTTTTT. This gives the protein CATSRGRELFF. Complete variable domain (other parts from reference TRBV15 and TRBJ1-4): DAMVIQNPRYQVTQFGKPVTLSCSQTLNHNVMYWYQQKSSQAPKLLFHYYDKDFNNEADTPDNFQSRRPNTSFCFLDIRSPGLGDTAMYLCATSRGRELFFGSGTQLSVL.

The V gene is TRBV20-1, the J gene TRBJ1-1; maybe TRBD1 (5 bases). Germline assignment: CDR1 DFQATT and CDR2 SNEGSKA (reference sequence). The CDR3 length is 14 residues. This CDR3 is CSGLAGTVNTEAFF. CDR3 nucleotides: TGCAGCGGACTCGCCGGGACGGTGAACACTGAAGCTTTCTTT.

V gene TRBV6-2 or TRBV6-3 combines with J gene TRBJ2-3; D may be TRBD2 (5 bases). Germline V gene lookup returns CDR1 MNHEY and CDR2 SVGEGT. V lost 6 bases to trimming and J lost 7 bases, with 8 bases between them. CDR3 length: 11 amino acids. Here the CDR3 reads CASSNGNTQYF. CDR3 DNA: TGTGCCAGCAGCAACGGGAATACGCAGTATTTT.

This clonotype turned up a few times. This sequence joins TRBV3-1 and TRBJ1-2; D is unresolved. The CDR3 is 19 residues long. Looked up from germline, CDR1 is LGHDT and CDR2 is YNNKEL (reference sequence). V dropped 0 bases and J dropped 1 base, with 21 bases sitting between them. Written as DNA, the CDR3 is TGTGCCAGCAGCCAAGAGGGCTCAGGTACCTGGCCGCGTAACTATGGCTACACCTTC. Translated: CASSQEGSGTWPRNYGYTF.

This clonotype was seen a handful of times. The rearrangement uses TRBV19 and TRBJ2-5, with 7 bases identical to TRBD2. The junction had 10 bases not matched to a gene; V was cut back by 3 bases and J by 3 bases. The CDR3 contains 16 residues. CDR1 and CDR2 from the germline V gene are LNHDA and SQIVND (reference sequence). CDR3 bases: TGTGCCAGTAGTATGAGAATCGCGGGGGAAGAAGAGACCCAGTACTTC. It codes for CASSMRIAGEEETQYF.

This clonotype has more than one count but fewer than ten. This rearrangement joins TRBV9 to TRBJ1-5, with D tentatively TRBD1 (6 bases). CDR1 is SGDLS, CDR2 YYNGEE, per germline. With 0 bases removed from V and 6 bases from J, the gap between germline ends came to 10 bases. The CDR3 length is 14 residues. CDR3: CASSVEGVAQPQHF. The CDR3, as DNA: TGTGCCAGCAGCGTAGAGGGGGTTGCTCAGCCCCAGCATTTT.

This clonotype occurred many times. The chain employs TRBV27 and TRBJ2-5; 12 bases match TRBD2. J lost 5 bases, V lost 2 bases, and 6 bases had no gene match. Germline lookup yields CDR1 MNHEY and CDR2 SMNVEV (reference sequence). This CDR3 contains 16 residues. The CDR3 here is CASSLGASGRVETQYF. In DNA form, the CDR3 reads TGTGCCAGCAGTTTAGGGGCTAGCGGGAGGGTGGAGACCCAGTACTTC.

This clonotype has a count of ten or more. The rearrangement uses TRBV7-6 and TRBJ2-7; D may be TRBD2 (6 bases). Germline values: CDR1 SGHVS, CDR2 FNYEAQ. The CDR3 has 15 residues. V lost 5 bases and J 6 bases, leaving 20 bases between the germline ends. The CDR3 sequence is CASSEFRDSKGEQYF. DNA of the CDR3: TGTGCCAGCAGCGAATTTAGGGACTCTAAGGGCGAGCAGTACTTC.

V is TRBV7-2 and J is TRBJ1-2, with D unclear. Trimming left V 4 bases short and J 8 bases short, with 20 bases between. The CDR3 has 15 residues. Germline lookup yields CDR1 SGHTA and CDR2 FQGNSA. The CDR3 loop reads CASSSRPTATWGYTF. DNA for the CDR3: TGTGCCAGCAGCTCCCGACCGACGGCCACCTGGGGCTACACCTTC. Combining the CDR3 with reference TRBV7-2 and TRBJ1-2 gives the whole variable domain GAGVSQSPSNKVTEKGKDVELRCDPISGHTALYWYRQSLGQGLEFLIYFQGNSAPDKSGLPSDRFSAERTGGSVSTLTIQRTQQEDSAVYLCASSSRPTATWGYTFGSGTRLTVV.

Regarding this clonotype: A junction boundary mismatches the germline segment, possibly from a read error. CDR3: CASRLGPGWQETLYF. DNA of the CDR3: TGTGCCAGCCGACTGGGCCCGGGATGGCAAGAGACCCTGTACTTC. This chain joins TRBV27 and TRBJ2-5; a weak D match, TRBD2 (5 bases). The CDR3 consists of 15 residues. Germline V lookup: CDR1 MNHEY, CDR2 SMNVEV (reference sequence).

Turning to this clonotype: Just one base apart from a much larger clone, this may be a read error. The V gene is TRBV6-1, the J gene TRBJ2-7; no clear D gene. With 2 bases removed from V and 7 bases from J, the gap between germline ends came to 12 bases. Germline V gene sequence: CDR1 MNHNS, CDR2 SASEGT. This CDR3 is 13 amino acids long. This CDR3 is CASSEIIFGEQYF. CDR3 nucleotides: TGTGCCAGCAGTGAAATCATCTTTGGGGAGCAGTACTTC.

This rearrangement joins TRBV10-3 to TRBJ1-1; no definite D call. This CDR3 spans 12 amino acids. CDR1 is ENHRY, CDR2 SYGVKD, per germline. Trimming pared 7 bases from V and 2 bases from J, leaving 8 bases between. Written as DNA, the CDR3 is TGTGCCATCACTTCCACAAACACTGAAGCTTTCTTT. Residues: CAITSTNTEAFF.

The chain joins TRBV20-1 to TRBJ1-6; D possibly corresponds to TRBD1 (5 bases). This CDR3 is 13 amino acids long. The V and J ends lost 6 bases and 7 bases respectively, with 13 bases between them. From germline, CDR1 is DFQATT and CDR2 SNEGSKA (reference sequence). CDR3 sequence: CSATRQSNSPLHF. The CDR3 DNA follows: TGCAGTGCGACCCGACAGAGCAATTCACCCCTCCACTTT.